This T cell receptor beta chain was retrieved from a study of blood T cell repertoires in COVID-19. On the study more broadly: Donors in the United States, Italy and Spain gave samples during acute or convalescent COVID-19. Nucleic acid was either cDNA or gDNA, and it came from T cells, B-cell-depleted T cells, or PBMCs.

Per the original data handling: Counts of nucleated cells, estimated from reference gene primer amplification, were obtained. The protocol was immunoSEQ multiplex PCR, while the TCRdb copy is restricted to in-frame clones and leaves out a portion. That table gives V, J and clone size, and the DNA gave D and trimming. The sample lists tens of thousands of clones; 75% to 90% were seen once. The ends were cut back, 2 bases at V and 11 bases at J, with 13 bases in the middle. CDR3 size: 13 residues. The sequenced material came from peripheral blood. The V call is TRBV12-3 or TRBV12-4, the J call TRBJ2-4, with D unclear. The receptor comes from a human donor with active COVID-19. The donor label of this sample is uncertain. The chain's CDR3 is CASSLSHLLVQYF. The CDR3 coding sequence is TGTGCCAGCAGTTTATCACACCTCCTGGTTCAGTACTTC.